These 29 T cell receptor beta chains were sequenced from one sample in a study of graft-versus-host responses after intestinal transplantation. Clones were sequenced by immunoSEQ multiplex PCR, and TCRdb holds only the in-frame ones, with some missing. The repertoire has thousands of clones, 70% to 80% of them found once; the top ten carry approximately 7%. Investigators treated the graft tissue so that it released intraepithelial and lamina propria lymphocytes. Here the sequenced sample was ileum tissue, taken roughly 16 and 21 days after intestinal transplantation. The receptors shown here come from a human patient who received an intestinal transplant, so some T cells may come from the graft donor.

The chain joins TRBV5-1 to TRBJ1-2; 9 nucleotides agree with TRBD1. Unmatched junction bases numbered 7, after V lost 3 bases and J lost 7 bases. Germline V lookup: CDR1 SGHRS, CDR2 YFSETQ. There are 14 residues in the CDR3. The CDR3 DNA sequence: TGCGCCAGCAGCTCGGACAGGGGAGGAGGTGGCTACACCTTC. Its translation: CASSSDRGGGGYTF.

The rearrangement joins TRBV19 to TRBJ1-3; tentative D call: TRBD1 (5 bases). Per germline, CDR1 LNHDA and CDR2 SQIVND (reference sequence). Trimming removed 8 bases from V and 4 bases from J, with 12 bases in between. This CDR3 contains 13 residues. The CDR3 reads CASRVTEGNTIYF. The CDR3 nucleotides are TGTGCCAGTCGTGTGACAGAAGGAAACACCATATATTTT.

This chain connects TRBV27 to TRBJ1-2; no clear D. Between the trimmed V and J ends, which lost 3 bases and 6 bases, there was a span of 20 bases. Germline CDR1 is MNHEY and CDR2 is SMNVEV (reference sequence). The CDR3 totals 16 residues. The CDR3 DNA is TGTGCCAGCAGTTTCAACCTGAACGGGCTCGGGGATGGCTACACCTTC. It yields the protein CASSFNLNGLGDGYTF.

Points on this clone: Germline and junction disagree at one end, which may indicate a read error. The chain couples TRBV9 to TRBJ2-7, with D possibly matching TRBD1 (5 bases). Germline V gene sequence: CDR1 SGDLS, CDR2 YYNGEE. This CDR3 spans 15 amino acids. The CDR3 DNA reads TGTGTCAGCAGCGTTCAGGGTTTAGACTCCTACGAGCAGTACTTC. This gives the protein CVSSVQGLDSYEQYF.

The rearrangement uses TRBV28 and TRBJ1-2; 7 bases fit TRBD1. V lost 6 bases, J lost 4 bases, and 11 bases stayed unmatched. CDR3 length: 15 amino acids. Germline CDR1 reads MDHEN; CDR2 reads SYDVKM. CDR3 region: CASSRTGLKVYGYTF. The CDR3 nucleotides are TGTGCCAGCAGCCGGACAGGCCTGAAAGTCTATGGCTACACCTTC.

V and J are TRBV28 and TRBJ1-2, with D maybe TRBD1 (5 bases). The V gene lost 2 bases and the J gene lost 2 bases, with 6 bases spanning the gap. CDR3 length equals 13 residues. Germline CDR1 reads MDHEN; CDR2 reads SYDVKM. CDR3 nucleotide sequence: TGTGCCAGCAGTTTAGCAGGGAACTATGGCTACACCTTC. This encodes CASSLAGNYGYTF.

The V gene is TRBV7-9, the J gene TRBJ1-2; D is possibly TRBD1 (6 bases). V was trimmed by 3 bases and J by 3 bases, leaving 11 bases between them. CDR3 length: 14 residues. CDR1 is SEHNR, CDR2 FQNEAQ, per germline (reference sequence). This chain's CDR3 is CASSFGQGHYGYTF. The DNA for the CDR3 is TGTGCCAGCAGCTTTGGCCAGGGGCACTATGGCTACACCTTC.

V is TRBV6-1 and J is TRBJ2-7; no reliable D call. Germline loops: CDR1 MNHNS, CDR2 SASEGT. CDR3 length: 12 amino acids. Trimming removed 5 bases at V and 4 bases at J, with 9 bases between. CDR3 sequence (DNA): TGTGCCAGCAGTCCTAGTGTTTACGAGCAGTACTTC. Translated: CASSPSVYEQYF.

Only a few counts were recorded for this clone. The chain is built from TRBV4-1 and TRBJ2-1; 11 bases line up with TRBD2. CDR3 size: 16 residues. Germline CDR1 reads MGHRA; CDR2 reads YSYEKL. J was trimmed by 5 bases and V by 4 bases; bases with no gene match: 7. CDR3 in amino acids: CASSPLLAGDHNEQFF. DNA for the CDR3: TGCGCCAGCAGCCCGCTACTAGCGGGGGATCACAATGAGCAGTTCTTC.

The chain links TRBV7-9 to TRBJ1-6, with D maybe TRBD1 (5 bases). The germline V gene has CDR1 SEHNR and CDR2 FQNEAQ (reference sequence). Trimming shortened V by 6 bases and J by 9 bases, and 21 bases separated the two germline ends. This CDR3 contains 16 residues. The CDR3 DNA follows: TGTGCCAGCAGTATATCAGACGTGGACATTGGTTCACCCCTCCACTTT. Its protein is CASSISDVDIGSPLHF. The full variable domain, completed using reference TRBV7-9 and TRBJ1-6, is DTGVSQNPRHKITKRGQNVTFRCDPISEHNRLYWYRQTLGQGPEFLTYFQNEAQLEKSRLLSDRFSAERPKGSFSTLEIQRTEQGDSAMYLCASSISDVDIGSPLHFGNGTRLTVT.

This sequence joins TRBV5-4 and TRBJ1-2; TRBD1 aligns across 10 bases. V gave up 4 bases and J gave up 7 bases; unmatched junction bases: 10. CDR3 length equals 15 residues. Per germline, CDR1 SGHNT and CDR2 YYREEE (reference sequence). The CDR3 DNA sequence: TGTGCCAGCAGCCTGGGACAGGGGAAAAGGGCTGGCTACACCTTC. Amino acids: CASSLGQGKRAGYTF.

The V call is TRBV4-1, the J call TRBJ1-5; D gene ambiguous. CDR1 is MGHRA, CDR2 YSYEKL, per germline. The CDR3 covers 15 residues. The V end was cut by 0 bases, the J end by 7 bases, with 13 bases between. The CDR3 sequence: CASSQDETFYQPQHF. The CDR3 coding sequence is TGCGCCAGCAGCCAAGATGAGACCTTCTACCAGCCCCAGCATTTT.

By frequency in the sample, this clone is large. V is TRBV9 and J is TRBJ2-1; D not resolved. Looked up from germline, CDR1 is SGDLS and CDR2 is YYNGEE. Trimming left V 7 bases short and J 3 bases short, with 17 bases between. The CDR3 contains 15 residues. In DNA, the CDR3 is TGTGCCAGCGGAGACCCCGCAGAAAGCTACAATGAGCAGTTCTTC. Translated, it gives CASGDPAESYNEQFF.

This rearrangement joins TRBV28 to TRBJ1-1; 7 bases agree with TRBD1. The J segment lost 1 base and the V segment lost 7 bases, leaving 3 bases of the junction unmatched. This CDR3 region has 13 residues. Germline-derived CDR1 and CDR2 are MDHEN and SYDVKM. CDR3 coding DNA: TGTGCCAGCAAGGGGGCGAAGAACACTGAAGCTTTCTTT. Its translation: CASKGAKNTEAFF. Full variable domain (remainder filled in from reference TRBV28 and TRBJ1-1): DVKVTQSSRYLVKRTGEKVFLECVQDMDHENMFWYRQDPGLGLRLIYFSYDVKMKEKGDIPEGYSVSREKKERFSLILESASTNQTSMYLCASKGAKNTEAFFGQGTRLTVV.

V gene TRBV28 combines with J gene TRBJ1-5; D uncertain. This CDR3 has 15 amino acids. Germline V gene lookup returns CDR1 MDHEN and CDR2 SYDVKM. Trimming left V 4 bases short and J 6 bases short, with 16 bases between. The CDR3 region is CASSSAHGKSQPQHF. DNA of the CDR3: TGTGCCAGCAGTTCCGCCCACGGAAAGAGTCAGCCCCAGCATTTT.

V and J are TRBV9 and TRBJ2-5; 7 bases agree with TRBD1. The germline CDR1 and CDR2 sequences are SGDLS and YYNGEE. The CDR3 runs 14 residues. V lost 5 bases, J lost 2 bases, and 6 bases stayed unmatched. The CDR3 is CASRRDSGQETQYF. As DNA, the CDR3 is TGTGCCAGCAGGAGGGACAGTGGACAAGAGACCCAGTACTTC.

V gene TRBV10-2 combines with J gene TRBJ2-7; D gene uncertain. The V and J ends lost 3 bases and 0 bases respectively, with 9 bases between them. Germline values: CDR1 WSHSY, CDR2 SAAADI. The CDR3 runs 14 residues. The CDR3 reads CASSDSLYSYEQYF. In DNA, the CDR3 is TGCGCCAGCAGTGACTCACTGTACTCCTACGAGCAGTACTTC.

The rearrangement links TRBV19 to TRBJ2-7; possible D gene TRBD2, 5 bases. Germline CDR1 LNHDA, CDR2 SQIVND (reference sequence). CDR3 length: 14 amino acids. V was clipped by 3 bases and J by 0 bases, with 9 bases between them. The CDR3 loop reads CASSMVGGSYEQYF. CDR3 coding DNA: TGTGCCAGTAGTATGGTCGGAGGCTCCTACGAGCAGTACTTC.

The J gene is TRBJ2-1, the V gene TRBV6-1, with 9 bases aligning to TRBD2. This CDR3 spans 15 amino acids. V gave up 5 bases and J gave up 6 bases; unmatched junction bases: 8. Germline V gene sequence: CDR1 MNHNS, CDR2 SASEGT. DNA for the CDR3: TGTGCCAGCAGTCCAGCGGGGGGCCCAATCAATGAGCAGTTCTTC. Protein: CASSPAGGPINEQFF.

The chain links TRBV28 to TRBJ2-7, with a weak D call TRBD2 (5 bases). The CDR3 is 16 amino acids. Trimming took 1 base from V and 3 from J, leaving 16 bases between them. Germline CDR1 and CDR2: MDHEN and SYDVKM. The CDR3 is CASSLSIGKGGYEQYF. CDR3 bases: TGTGCCAGCAGTTTATCTATCGGGAAAGGAGGCTACGAGCAGTACTTC.

Only a few counts were recorded for this clone. The V call is TRBV2, the J call TRBJ1-3, with 7 bases lining up with TRBD1. CDR3 length equals 14 residues. Germline V gene data show CDR1 as SNHLY and CDR2 as FYNNEI. Trimming took 6 bases from V and 3 from J; bases not matched to a gene: 5. The DNA of the CDR3 is TGTGCCAGCAGAGGTGACAGGGTTGGAAACACCATATATTTT. This codes for CASRGDRVGNTIYF.

The chain has TRBV19 and TRBJ1-6, with 8 positions matching TRBD1. Germline V CDR1 and CDR2: LNHDA, SQIVND (reference sequence). V shed 0 bases and J 4 bases; nucleotides not matched to a gene: 5. This CDR3 has 17 amino acids. CDR3 sequence (DNA): TGTGCCAGTAGTATAGATAGTCGGACAGGGTATAATTCACCCCTCCACTTT. Protein sequence: CASSIDSRTGYNSPLHF.

The chain carries TRBV5-1 and TRBJ2-5; 12 nucleotides match TRBD2. Germline V lookup: CDR1 SGHRS, CDR2 YFSETQ. Unmatched junction bases numbered 5, after V lost 3 bases and J lost 2 bases. The CDR3 extends over 16 amino acids. The DNA for the CDR3 is TGCGCCAGCAGCTCTCTAGCGGGGGGGCTTCAAGAGACCCAGTACTTC. Amino acids: CASSSLAGGLQETQYF.

V and J are TRBV6-5 and TRBJ1-2; 8 nucleotides line up with TRBD1. Trimming cost V 8 bases and J 4 bases; bases outside gene matches: 3. The CDR3 runs to 12 residues. Per the germline V gene, CDR1 is MNHEY and CDR2 is SVGAGI. As DNA, the CDR3 is TGTGCCAGCCGACAGGGGATCTATGGCTACACCTTC. Amino acid sequence: CASRQGIYGYTF.

The chain links TRBV9 to TRBJ1-2; D may be TRBD1 (6 bases). The CDR3 extends over 16 amino acids. Trimming took off 0 bases at V and 0 bases at J, with 12 bases between the two ends. Germline assignment: CDR1 SGDLS and CDR2 YYNGEE. The CDR3 DNA is TGTGCCAGCAGCGTAGGCACAGGGTTGGCTAACTATGGCTACACCTTC. It yields the protein CASSVGTGLANYGYTF.

The chain couples TRBV21-1 to TRBJ1-6. TRBV21-1 is a documented pseudogene. This CDR3 comprises 16 residues. This CDR3 reads CASTLGRVSYNSPLHF. Here the CDR3 DNA reads TGTGCCAGCACCCTCGGTCGAGTCTCCTATAATTCACCCCTCCACTTT.

The rearrangement links TRBV19 to TRBJ2-7; D not certain. V shed 5 bases and J shed 2 bases, with 13 bases lying between them. The CDR3 is made up of 14 amino acids. The germline V gene has CDR1 LNHDA and CDR2 SQIVND (reference sequence). CDR3 loop: CASSPQETTYEQYF. CDR3 DNA sequence: TGTGCCAGTAGTCCCCAGGAAACCACCTACGAGCAGTACTTC.

This rearrangement joins TRBV9 to TRBJ1-2, with no clear D. This CDR3 contains 16 residues. Germline V CDR1 and CDR2: SGDLS, YYNGEE. Trimming took off 4 bases at V and 3 bases at J, with 19 bases between the two ends. The CDR3 DNA is TGTGCCAGCAGCAATCGTAATTTAACTGAGGACTATGGCTACACCTTC. Amino acid sequence: CASSNRNLTEDYGYTF.

This sequence joins TRBV7-2 and TRBJ1-2; D is undetermined. The V and J ends lost 5 bases and 6 bases respectively, with 19 bases between them. CDR1 is SGHTA and CDR2 is FQGNSA in the germline V gene. The CDR3 contains 15 residues. The CDR3 region has the DNA TGTGCCAGCAGCCCCACCCCCCCCGGCCCCAATGGCTACACCTTC. As protein: CASSPTPPGPNGYTF.